A selection of T cell receptor beta chains follows, all from one sample in a study of blood T cells in healthy people across ages. TCRdb reprocessed the 5' RACE reads via MiXCR and lists one record per CDR3 protein. In the table there are approximately 880,000 distinct CDR3 sequences, roughly 43% of which are singletons. The source material was blood. These TCRs come from a man aged 25 to 40 in good health. The CDR3 runs from the conserved cysteine through the conserved F or W. A D gene is named only where the DNA matches it firmly. Expanded clones get a size class; other rows say once, few or many, or leave the size out.

J	length	size	D	V	CDR3	DNA
TRBJ2-6	17	once	.	TRBV7-9	CASSLRSGMSGANVLTF	TGTGCCAGCAGCTTAAGGTCAGGGATGTCTGGGGCCAACGTCCTGACTTTC
TRBJ1-3	13	.	.	TRBV9	CASSENSGNTIYF	TGTGCCAGCAGCGAGAACTCTGGAAACACCATATATTTT
TRBJ2-2	15	.	TRBD2	TRBV7-2	CASSEAGGVTGELFF	TGTGCCAGCAGCGAAGCGGGGGGTGTCACCGGGGAGCTGTTTTTT
TRBJ2-1	16	few	.	TRBV24-1	CATSTAGTRSLNEQFF	TGTGCCACCAGCACGGCGGGGACTCGCAGTCTCAATGAGCAGTTCTTC
TRBJ1-4	14	.	.	TRBV12-3/TRBV12-4	CASSPGRAQEKLFF	TGTGCCAGCAGTCCAGGCAGGGCGCAAGAAAAACTGTTTTTT
TRBJ2-3	15	.	TRBD2	TRBV3-1	CASSRTSASTDTQYF	TGTGCCAGCAGCCGGACTAGCGCTAGCACAGATACGCAGTATTTT
TRBJ1-2	15	few	.	TRBV10-3	CAIRDGGGPNYGYTF	TGTGCCATCAGGGACGGAGGAGGACCTAACTATGGCTACACCTTC
TRBJ1-4	15	once	.	TRBV7-9	CASSSPQLTNEKLFF	TGTGCCAGCAGCTCCCCCCAGTTGACTAATGAAAAACTGTTTTTT
TRBJ2-7	15	.	.	TRBV7-2	CASSLAPISGREQYF	TGTGCCAGCAGCTTAGCGCCGATTTCAGGGCGCGAGCAGTACTTC
TRBJ1-1	14	once	.	TRBV6-5	CASSPLGVNTEAFF	TGTGCCAGCAGCCCCCTGGGAGTGAACACTGAAGCTTTCTTT
TRBJ2-7	15	.	.	TRBV7-2	CASSSVGLTSYEQYF	TGTGCCAGCAGCTCAGTGGGGTTAACCTCCTACGAGCAGTACTTC
TRBJ2-5	14	few	TRBD1	TRBV29-1	CSVKATGGQETQYF	TGCAGCGTCAAGGCGACAGGGGGGCAAGAGACCCAGTACTTC
TRBJ2-7	13	many	.	TRBV7-6	CASSLVPGDEQYF	TGTGCCAGCAGCTTAGTACCAGGCGACGAGCAGTACTTC
TRBJ2-5	15	.	TRBD1	TRBV29-1	CSVEQDRGILNQQYF	TGCAGCGTTGAACAGGACAGGGGGATTTTGAACCAGCAGTACTTC
TRBJ2-3	15	.	.	TRBV4-1	CASSPRAERADTQYF	TGCGCCAGCAGCCCCAGGGCCGAGAGGGCAGATACGCAGTATTTT
TRBJ2-1	15	.	.	TRBV15	CAARREESSYNEQFF	TGTGCCGCCCGACGCGAGGAAAGCTCCTACAATGAGCAGTTCTTC
TRBJ2-4	11	.	.	TRBV7-2	CASSLGYGQYF	TGTGCCAGCAGCTTGGGTTACGGGCAGTACTTC
TRBJ2-3	14	few	.	TRBV5-1	CASSSDSGTDTQYF	TGCGCCAGCAGCTCGGACTCGGGCACAGATACGCAGTATTTT
TRBJ2-2	15	.	.	TRBV7-9	CASSSIRGRTGELFF	TGTGCCAGCAGCTCAATCAGGGGTCGGACCGGGGAGCTGTTTTTT
TRBJ2-7	16	.	TRBD2	TRBV7-9	CASSWSGGATVNEQYF	TGTGCCAGCAGTTGGAGCGGGGGGGCCACGGTCAACGAGCAGTACTTC
TRBJ1-2	13	.	.	TRBV7-9	CASSLAGAQGYTF	TGTGCCAGCAGCTTAGCAGGGGCCCAGGGGTACACCTTC
TRBJ2-3	14	.	.	TRBV12-3/TRBV12-4	CASRNRARTDTQYF	TGTGCCAGCAGGAACAGAGCCCGCACAGATACGCAGTATTTT
TRBJ2-1	18	few	TRBD2	TRBV5-4	CASSLDSGGLSSYNEQFF	TGTGCCAGCAGCTTGGACAGCGGGGGCCTTAGCTCCTACAATGAGCAGTTCTTC
TRBJ1-6	16	.	.	TRBV5-1	CASSFTGNSYNSPLHF	TGCGCCAGCAGCTTCACAGGGAACTCCTATAATTCACCCCTCCACTTT
TRBJ2-1	15	.	TRBD2	TRBV20-1	CSARDPSGVYNEQFF	TGCAGTGCTAGAGATCCTAGCGGGGTATACAATGAGCAGTTCTTC
TRBJ1-2	11	.	.	TRBV2	CASSESYGYTF	TGTGCCAGCAGTGAATCCTATGGCTACACCTTC
TRBJ1-1	12	.	.	TRBV11-2	CASSLSANEAFF	TGTGCCAGCAGCTTATCGGCCAATGAAGCTTTCTTT
TRBJ2-5	15	.	.	TRBV10-3	CTISEPGAVQETQYF	TGTACCATCAGTGAACCAGGGGCGGTACAAGAGACCCAGTACTTC
TRBJ2-5	14	.	.	TRBV6-5	CVSSLGPGGETQYF	TGTGTCAGCAGTCTCGGGCCGGGTGGGGAGACCCAGTACTTC